These 18 T cell receptor beta chains came from one sample sequenced in a study of CD8 T cells in Susac syndrome. RNA, at roughly 0.45 to 1 ug, was reverse transcribed with random hexamers. TCRdb ran MiXCR on the immunoSEQ multiplex PCR reads and lists one entry per CDR3 protein. The sample contains about 190,000 distinct CDR3 sequences, roughly 94% of which appear only once. Sequenced: CD8+ T cells from PBMCs. These receptors originate from a human donor with Susac syndrome.

The chain recombines TRBV4-1 with TRBJ1-4; the D is unclear. Trimming cost V 1 base and J 5 bases, with 5 bases left between them. Germline V lookup: CDR1 MGHRA, CDR2 YSYEKL. The CDR3 has 13 amino acids. The CDR3 DNA reads as TGCGCCAGCAGCCAAGTGCAAAATGAAAAACTGTTTTTT. It is translated as CASSQVQNEKLFF.

The chain has TRBV20-1 and TRBJ1-1; D perhaps matches TRBD1 (6 bases). The CDR3 contains 9 residues. The germline V gene encodes CDR1 DFQATT and CDR2 SNEGSKA (reference sequence). Trimming left V 6 bases short and J 8 bases short, with 7 bases between. The CDR3 sequence: CSAGQEAFF. CDR3 sequence (DNA): TGCAGTGCCGGACAGGAAGCTTTCTTT.

The chain employs TRBV5-8 and TRBJ1-2; D is ambiguous. The CDR3 contains 10 residues. Per germline, CDR1 SGHTS and CDR2 YDEGEE. The V and J ends lost 10 bases and 8 bases respectively, with 12 bases between them. This chain's CDR3 is CAGVRAGYTF. CDR3 DNA sequence: TGTGCCGGGGTGAGGGCCGGCTACACCTTC.

The chain links TRBV29-1 to TRBJ2-1; TRBD2 is a possible D gene (5 bases). The V gene lost 3 bases and the J gene lost 7 bases, with 13 bases spanning the gap. CDR3 size: 13 residues. Germline CDR1 is SQVTM and CDR2 is ANQGSEA. The CDR3 sequence is CSVDPGLANEQFF. The CDR3 DNA reads TGCAGCGTTGACCCGGGTTTAGCGAATGAGCAGTTCTTC.

The sample holds one count of this clonotype. V gene TRBV9 combines with J gene TRBJ2-1, with 12 bases lining up with TRBD2. This CDR3 comprises 16 residues. Germline V gives CDR1 SGDLS, CDR2 YYNGEE. The V and J ends lost 4 bases and 9 bases, in that order; junction bases with no gene match: 11. The DNA of the CDR3 is TGTGCCAGCAGCCCGAGGGCTAGCGGGAGGGTTGGTGAGCAGTTCTTC. Amino acid sequence: CASSPRASGRVGEQFF.

V is TRBV9 and J is TRBJ2-1, with 10 nucleotides matching TRBD2. This CDR3 has 16 residues. Germline-derived CDR1 and CDR2 are SGDLS and YYNGEE. Trimming at V came to 0 bases and at J to 9 bases, leaving 9 bases not matched to a gene. CDR3 sequence reads: CASSVDPASGSSEQFF. The CDR3 DNA reads as TGTGCCAGCAGCGTAGATCCGGCTAGCGGGAGTAGTGAGCAGTTCTTC.

The CDR3 is CATSDLQDREQETQYF. The CDR3 region has the DNA TGTGCCACCAGTGACCTTCAGGACAGGGAGCAAGAGACCCAGTACTTC. The chain couples TRBV24-1 to TRBJ2-5; TRBD1 matches 8 bases. Looked up from germline, CDR1 is KGHDR and CDR2 is SFDVKD. J lost 2 bases, V lost 4 bases, and 8 bases had no gene match. The CDR3 is 16 residues long.

The gene calls are TRBV6-5 and TRBJ1-2; D gene ambiguous. The CDR3 is 14 amino acids. V lost 0 bases, J lost 7 bases, and 12 bases lay in between. The V gene's germline CDR1 is MNHEY and CDR2 SVGAGI. The CDR3 bases are TGTGCCAGCAGTTACTCAGGAAGGGAGAGTGGCTACACCTTC. Translation: CASSYSGRESGYTF.

V gene TRBV29-1 combines with J gene TRBJ1-1, with D tentatively TRBD1 (5 bases). CDR3 size: 13 residues. From germline, CDR1 is SQVTM and CDR2 ANQGSEA. V was trimmed by 7 bases and J by 1 base, leaving 13 bases between them. The CDR3: CSARQNWNTEAFF. The CDR3, as DNA: TGCAGCGCCCGACAGAATTGGAACACTGAAGCTTTCTTT.

The gene calls are TRBV20-1 and TRBJ1-3; D unclear. CDR1 and CDR2 (germline): DFQATT, SNEGSKA (reference sequence). CDR3 size: 11 residues. V shed 1 base and J shed 4 bases, with 2 bases lying between them. The CDR3 region is CSARAGNTIYF. The CDR3 nucleotides are TGCAGTGCTAGAGCGGGAAACACCATATATTTT.

The chain joins TRBV6-5 to TRBJ2-7; tentative D call: TRBD2 (6 bases). Germline loops: CDR1 MNHEY, CDR2 SVGAGI. The V and J ends lost 1 base and 5 bases respectively, with 12 bases between them. This CDR3 is built from 14 residues. The CDR3 DNA sequence: TGTGCCAGCAGTTACTTGGGAGGATACAACGAGCAGTACTTC. This sequence encodes CASSYLGGYNEQYF.

In its sample, this clonotype was seen once. The chain employs TRBV7-8 and TRBJ2-1, with 12 bases identical to TRBD2. V was clipped by 4 bases and J by 0 bases; unmatched bases: 7. Per germline, CDR1 SGHVS and CDR2 FQNEAQ. CDR3 length: 18 residues. DNA of the CDR3: TGTGCCAGCAGCTCGGGACTAGCGGGCTCAAGCTCCTACAATGAGCAGTTCTTC. Residues: CASSSGLAGSSSYNEQFF.

The CDR3: CASSAGAGAQFF. As DNA, the CDR3 is TGTGCCAGCAGTGCAGGAGCCGGAGCGCAGTTCTTC. This rearrangement joins TRBV28 to TRBJ2-1, with D uncertain. CDR1 is MDHEN and CDR2 is SYDVKM in the germline V gene. Trimming took 5 bases from V and 12 from J, leaving 14 bases between them. The CDR3 has 12 amino acids.

This chain connects TRBV25-1 to TRBJ1-4; 7 bases match TRBD1. V dropped 9 bases and J dropped 5; count of bases not matched to a gene: 6. The CDR3 has 13 residues. Germline V gene lookup returns CDR1 MGHDK and CDR2 SYGVNS. CDR3 loop: CARPGQNNEKLFF. The CDR3 nucleotides are TGTGCCAGGCCGGGACAGAACAATGAAAAACTGTTTTTT. The entire variable domain, with the rest obtained from reference TRBV25-1 and TRBJ1-4, is as follows: EADIYQTPRYLVIGTGKKITLECSQTMGHDKMYWYQQDPGMELHLIHYSYGVNSTEKGDLSSESTVSRIRTEHFPLTLESARPSHTSQYLCARPGQNNEKLFFGSGTQLSVL.

The J gene is TRBJ2-2, the V gene TRBV6-5; weak D call: TRBD1 (6 bases). Trimming left V 7 bases short and J 6 bases short, with 12 bases between. The CDR3 has 13 amino acids. In germline, CDR1 is MNHEY, CDR2 SVGAGI. The chain's CDR3 is CASKAQGAGELFF. CDR3 sequence (DNA): TGTGCCAGCAAAGCACAGGGAGCCGGGGAGCTGTTTTTT.

This chain connects TRBV12-3 or TRBV12-4 to TRBJ2-1; D gene unclear. V shed 11 bases and J shed 7 bases, with 12 bases lying between them. This CDR3 comprises 11 residues. CDR3 DNA: TGTGCCGGCCGAGTCGGGAATGAGCAGTTCTTC. Protein product: CAGRVGNEQFF.

The chain couples TRBV24-1 to TRBJ1-2; the D gene is possibly TRBD1 (6 bases). The germline V gene encodes CDR1 KGHDR and CDR2 SFDVKD. Trimming left V 6 bases short and J 4 bases short, with 17 bases between. There are 15 residues in the CDR3. The DNA for the CDR3 is TGTGCCACCAGTCCAACCGAAGGGGGTCTCTATGGCTACACCTTC. Translating gives CATSPTEGGLYGYTF.

The rearrangement uses TRBV20-1 and TRBJ2-3, with D unclear. There are 15 residues in the CDR3. The V and J ends lost 0 bases and 0 bases respectively, with 10 bases between them. CDR1 and CDR2 (germline): DFQATT, SNEGSKA (reference sequence). This CDR3 is CSARDLGVSTDTQYF. CDR3 nucleotide sequence: TGCAGTGCTAGAGATCTCGGTGTGAGCACAGATACGCAGTATTTT.